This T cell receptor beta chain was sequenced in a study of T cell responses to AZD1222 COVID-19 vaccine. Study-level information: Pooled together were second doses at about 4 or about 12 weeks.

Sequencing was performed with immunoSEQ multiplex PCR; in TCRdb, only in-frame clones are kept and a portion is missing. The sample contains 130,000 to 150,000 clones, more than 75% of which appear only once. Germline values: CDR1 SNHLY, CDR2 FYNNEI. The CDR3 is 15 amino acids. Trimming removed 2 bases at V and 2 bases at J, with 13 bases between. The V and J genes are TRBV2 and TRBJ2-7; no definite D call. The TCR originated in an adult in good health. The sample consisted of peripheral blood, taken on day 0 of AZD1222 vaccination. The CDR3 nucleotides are TGTGCCAGCAGTGAAAGGTCTGGGCACACCTACGAGCAGTACTTC. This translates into CASSERSGHTYEQYF.